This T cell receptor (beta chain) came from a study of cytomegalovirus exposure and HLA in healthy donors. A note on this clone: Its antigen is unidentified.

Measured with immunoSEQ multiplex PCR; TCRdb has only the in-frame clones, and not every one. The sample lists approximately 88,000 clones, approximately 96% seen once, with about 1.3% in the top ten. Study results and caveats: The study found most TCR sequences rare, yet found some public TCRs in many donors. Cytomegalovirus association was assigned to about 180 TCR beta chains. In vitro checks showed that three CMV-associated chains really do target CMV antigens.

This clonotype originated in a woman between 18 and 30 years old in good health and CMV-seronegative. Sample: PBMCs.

The CDR3 sequence: CASSLTHTSGSRGAGEQYF. CDR3 DNA: TGTGCCAGCAGCTTAACCCACACTAGCGGGAGTAGAGGCGCTGGGGAGCAGTACTTC. V gene TRBV7-8 combines with J gene TRBJ2-7; TRBD2 agrees at 11 bases. The CDR3 sequence is 19 residues long. Germline CDR1 is SGHVS and CDR2 is FQNEAQ. V lost 2 bases, J lost 7 bases, and 19 bases stayed unmatched.